This T cell receptor (beta chain) was observed in a study of blood T cell repertoires in COVID-19. V lost 5 bases and J lost 8, with 16 bases in between. Looked up from germline, CDR1 is MNHEY and CDR2 is SMNVEV (reference sequence). The CDR3 is 15 residues long. The method was immunoSEQ multiplex PCR; TCRdb's version includes in-frame clones alone and lacks a portion of them. The table includes 400,000 to 500,000 clones, about 88% detected once. The V call is TRBV27, the J call TRBJ1-6, with unresolved D. The source is a woman aged 18 to 35 who had been exposed to COVID-19. Material: PBMCs or T cells enriched from blood (not recorded which). CDR3 coding DNA: TGTGCCAGCAGTGCGAACCTACCCGTGGATTCACCCCTCCACTTT. Its translation is CASSANLPVDSPLHF.